These 14 T cell receptor beta chains were all obtained from the same sample, sequenced in a study of OX40 agonist ivuxolimab in advanced cancers. The repertoire was sequenced with immunoSEQ multiplex PCR; TCRdb's copy has only in-frame clones and lacks some. There are some 50,000 clones in the sample; 90% to 95% occur only once, and around 4.7% lies in the top ten. Sequencing was performed on CD4+ or CD8+ T cells sorted from blood, taken in a trial of the OX40 agonist ivuxolimab. The receptors shown here come from an adult with an advanced solid tumor such as melanoma, head and neck, liver or kidney cancer.

V gene TRBV9 combines with J gene TRBJ1-3; D might be TRBD1 (5 bases). V gave up 3 bases and J gave up 0 bases, with 16 bases separating them. The CDR3 is 17 residues long. Germline V lookup: CDR1 SGDLS, CDR2 YYNGEE. CDR3 coding DNA: TGTGCCAGCAGCGCCCCTAGGGGAAGGGCCTCTGGAAACACCATATATTTT. This sequence encodes CASSAPRGRASGNTIYF.

The V gene is TRBV7-3, the J gene TRBJ2-3; maybe TRBD2 (7 bases). This CDR3 contains 16 residues. V lost 1 base and J 2 bases, leaving 13 bases between the germline ends. From germline, CDR1 is SGHTA and CDR2 FQGTGA. CDR3 amino acids: CASSLRLRGPTDTQYF. As DNA, the CDR3 is TGTGCCAGCAGCTTAAGGTTGCGGGGGCCCACAGATACGCAGTATTTT.

This chain uses TRBV7-8 with TRBJ1-6; D is perhaps TRBD1 (6 bases). The germline V and J ends were trimmed by 1 base and 0 bases, with 13 bases remaining between them. The CDR3 contains 18 residues. The germline V gene has CDR1 SGHVS and CDR2 FQNEAQ. The CDR3 region has the DNA TGTGCCAGCAGCTTAGAGGGGGGGGGTAGCTCCTATAATTCACCCCTCCACTTT. Translated, it gives CASSLEGGGSSYNSPLHF.

This clone appeared once. The chain is built from TRBV9 and TRBJ2-7, with unresolved D. This CDR3 has 14 residues. CDR1 and CDR2 (germline): SGDLS, YYNGEE. Trimming took 0 bases from V and 2 from J, leaving 9 bases between them. Here the CDR3 reads CASSVDPDPYEQYF. CDR3 coding DNA: TGTGCCAGCAGCGTAGATCCGGATCCCTACGAGCAGTACTTC.

The rearrangement links TRBV27 to TRBJ1-5, with D possibly matching TRBD1 (5 bases). There are 14 residues in the CDR3. The V gene's germline CDR1 is MNHEY and CDR2 SMNVEV (reference sequence). Trimming removed 4 bases at V and 5 bases at J, with 12 bases between. The CDR3, as DNA: TGTGCCAGCAGTTACCGGGGCGCATATCAGCCCCAGCATTTT. It translates to CASSYRGAYQPQHF.

The chain couples TRBV11-2 to TRBJ2-7, with 13 nucleotides matching TRBD2. The J segment lost 4 bases and the V segment lost 5 bases, leaving 8 bases of the junction unmatched. The CDR3 runs to 16 residues. Germline values: CDR1 SGHAT, CDR2 FQNNGV. CDR3 region: CASSLGTSGIGYEQYF. CDR3 DNA sequence: TGTGCCAGCAGCCTGGGGACTAGCGGGATTGGGTACGAGCAGTACTTC.

The chain joins TRBV15 to TRBJ2-1; TRBD2 matches 9 bases. The CDR3 totals 15 residues. V shed 5 bases, J shed 12 bases, and the junction held 14 bases outside the gene matches. Germline CDR1 and CDR2: LNHNV and YYDKDF (reference sequence). Here the CDR3 DNA reads TGTGCCACCAGCCCGGGGCGGGAGGGCCCTCTTCCGCAGTTCTTC. Its protein product is CATSPGREGPLPQFF.

The chain links TRBV9 to TRBJ1-4; the match to TRBD1 covers 8 bases. The germline V gene encodes CDR1 SGDLS and CDR2 YYNGEE. The trim removed 7 bases at V and 8 bases at J, leaving 10 bases unmatched. CDR3 length: 14 amino acids. The CDR3 sequence is CASGGTGRGEKLFF. The CDR3 nucleotides read TGTGCCAGCGGGGGGACAGGACGGGGCGAAAAACTGTTTTTT. Variable domain in full (rest from reference TRBV9 and TRBJ1-4): DSGVTQTPKHLITATGQRVTLRCSPRSGDLSVYWYQQSLDQGLQFLIQYYNGEERAKGNILERFSAQQFPDLHSELNLSSLELGDSALYFCASGGTGRGEKLFFGSGTQLSVL.

The rearrangement uses TRBV10-2 and TRBJ2-7, with D unresolved. This CDR3 comprises 12 residues. Per the germline V gene, CDR1 is WSHSY and CDR2 is SAAADI. With 10 bases removed from V and 2 bases from J, the gap between germline ends came to 12 bases. In DNA form, the CDR3 reads TGCGCCACCAAGACGGAGCCCTACGAGCAGTACTTC. Translated: CATKTEPYEQYF.

V and J are TRBV27 and TRBJ1-1; 8 positions agree with TRBD1. This CDR3 spans 13 amino acids. The V segment lost 3 bases and the J segment 6 bases; nucleotides outside the gene matches: 3. Per germline, CDR1 MNHEY and CDR2 SMNVEV (reference sequence). This chain's CDR3 is CASSFLQGAEAFF. The DNA of the CDR3 is TGTGCCAGCAGTTTTCTACAGGGGGCTGAAGCTTTCTTT.

The J gene is TRBJ1-2, the V gene TRBV11-2, with D tentatively TRBD1 (5 bases). V shed 5 bases and J shed 4 bases, with 20 bases lying between them. Germline V gene sequence: CDR1 SGHAT, CDR2 FQNNGV. The CDR3 length is 16 residues. The CDR3 loop reads CASSVSRGAPIYGYTF. CDR3 bases: TGTGCCAGCAGCGTTAGTCGCGGGGCCCCAATCTATGGCTACACCTTC.

The rearrangement joins TRBV7-8 to TRBJ2-2; D not certain. This CDR3 contains 11 residues. Trimming took 2 bases from V and 5 from J, leaving 0 bases between them. Germline values: CDR1 SGHVS, CDR2 FQNEAQ. CDR3 bases: TGTGCCAGCAGCTTAACCGGGGAGCTGTTTTTT. Translated, it gives CASSLTGELFF. The variable domain in full, with the rest retrieved from reference TRBV7-8 and TRBJ2-2, is GAGVSQSPRYKVAKRGQDVALRCDPISGHVSLFWYQQALGQGPEFLTYFQNEAQLDKSGLPSDRFFAERPEGSVSTLKIQRTQQEDSAVYLCASSLTGELFFGEGSRLTVL.

The rearrangement uses TRBV9 and TRBJ2-5; D is possibly TRBD2 (6 bases). Trimming removed 0 bases at V and 5 bases at J, with 11 bases between. CDR1 is SGDLS and CDR2 is YYNGEE in the germline V gene. The CDR3 is 14 residues long. Here the CDR3 reads CASSVGGVAETQYF. CDR3 DNA sequence: TGTGCCAGCAGCGTAGGGGGGGTAGCGGAGACCCAGTACTTC.

The V call is TRBV15, the J call TRBJ1-2; D is unclear. The germline V gene encodes CDR1 LNHNV and CDR2 YYDKDF (reference sequence). With 1 base removed from V and 7 bases from J, the gap between germline ends came to 10 bases. The CDR3 spans 13 residues. The CDR3 loop reads CATSRVEEAGYTF. The CDR3 coding sequence is TGTGCCACCAGCAGAGTCGAGGAGGCTGGCTACACCTTC.